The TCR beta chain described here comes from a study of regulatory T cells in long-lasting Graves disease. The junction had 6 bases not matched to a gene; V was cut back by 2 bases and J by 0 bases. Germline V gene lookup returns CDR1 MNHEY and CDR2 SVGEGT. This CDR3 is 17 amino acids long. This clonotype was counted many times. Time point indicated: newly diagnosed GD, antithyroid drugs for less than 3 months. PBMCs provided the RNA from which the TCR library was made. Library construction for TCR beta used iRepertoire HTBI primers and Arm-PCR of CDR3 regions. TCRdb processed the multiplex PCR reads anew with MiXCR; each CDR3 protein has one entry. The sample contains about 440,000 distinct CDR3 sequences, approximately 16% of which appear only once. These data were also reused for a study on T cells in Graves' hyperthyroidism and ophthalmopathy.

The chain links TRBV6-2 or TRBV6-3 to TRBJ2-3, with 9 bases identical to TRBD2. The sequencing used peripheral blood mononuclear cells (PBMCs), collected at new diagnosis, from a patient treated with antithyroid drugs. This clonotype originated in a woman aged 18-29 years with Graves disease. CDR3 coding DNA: TGTGCCAGCAGTTACCCCGGACTAGCGCCTAGCACAGATACGCAGTATTTT. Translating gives CASSYPGLAPSTDTQYF.